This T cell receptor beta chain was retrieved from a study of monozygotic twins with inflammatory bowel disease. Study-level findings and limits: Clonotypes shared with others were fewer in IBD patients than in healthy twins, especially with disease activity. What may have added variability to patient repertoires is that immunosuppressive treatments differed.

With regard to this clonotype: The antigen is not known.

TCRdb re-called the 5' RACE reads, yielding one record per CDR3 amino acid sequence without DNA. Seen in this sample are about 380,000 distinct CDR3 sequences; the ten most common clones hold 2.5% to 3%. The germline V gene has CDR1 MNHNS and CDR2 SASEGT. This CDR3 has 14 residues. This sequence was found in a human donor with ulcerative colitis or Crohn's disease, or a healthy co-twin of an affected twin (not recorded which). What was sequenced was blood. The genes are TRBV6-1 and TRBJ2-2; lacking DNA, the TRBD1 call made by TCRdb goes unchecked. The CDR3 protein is CASRTDRATGELFF.